Shown below are 5 T cell receptor beta chains from a single sample sequenced in a study of blood T cell repertoires in COVID-19 (dated by TCRdb to 2018 to 2021). Library construction relied on the immunoSEQ multiplex PCR assay. TCRdb limited this immuneACCESS table to in-frame rearrangements with V and J called. A share of clones is missing; checked studies link under half to unresolved V genes, and the rest is unexplained. Within this sample are about 70,000 clones, with roughly nine tenths of them counted one time only. Around 13% of the sample is in the top ten clones. Sequenced input: peripheral blood. Receptors were obtained from a woman aged 55-70 years with acute or convalescent COVID-19.

The V call is TRBV5-6, the J call TRBJ2-7; D unresolved. From germline, CDR1 is SGHDT and CDR2 YYEEEE. V gave up 0 bases and J gave up 3 bases, with 7 bases separating them. This CDR3 has 13 amino acids. CDR3 DNA: TGTGCCAGCAGCTTGGTGACGGGCTACGAGCAGTACTTC. Protein: CASSLVTGYEQYF.

The chain employs TRBV28 and TRBJ2-7; 10 bases agree with TRBD1. CDR3 size: 16 residues. CDR1 is MDHEN, CDR2 SYDVKM, per germline. Trimming cost V 2 bases and J 2 bases; bases outside gene matches: 6. The CDR3, as DNA: TGTGCCAGCAGTTTAACCCCCGGACAGGGGGCCTACGAGCAGTACTTC. Amino acid sequence: CASSLTPGQGAYEQYF.

The chain employs TRBV6-4 and TRBJ1-1; tentatively, D is TRBD1 (5 bases). Germline CDR1 reads MRHNA; CDR2 reads SNTAGT. Trimming left V 5 bases short and J 4 bases short, with 14 bases between. The CDR3 is made up of 14 amino acids. CDR3 coding DNA: TGTGCCAGCAGTCAGGGCGGTTTGAGCACTGAAGCTTTCTTT. This gives the protein CASSQGGLSTEAFF.

The chain has TRBV2 and TRBJ2-2, with 7 bases matching TRBD1. The J segment lost 4 bases and the V segment lost 8 bases, leaving 7 bases of the junction unmatched. This CDR3 has 14 amino acids. Germline V lookup: CDR1 SNHLY, CDR2 FYNNEI. The CDR3, as DNA: TGTGCCAGCGCAGACAGGGTCGGCACCGGGGAGCTGTTTTTT. Its protein product is CASADRVGTGELFF.

The chain carries TRBV6-1 and TRBJ2-2; the D gene is possibly TRBD2 (5 bases). In germline, CDR1 is MNHNS, CDR2 SASEGT. Trimming stripped 0 bases from V and 4 bases from J, with 9 bases between. The length of the CDR3 is 15 residues. CDR3 DNA: TGTGCCAGCAGTGAAGCGGCCGGGGTCACCGGGGAGCTGTTTTTT. It codes for CASSEAAGVTGELFF.